This T cell receptor beta chain was retrieved from a study of blood T cell repertoires in COVID-19. This CDR3 region has 15 residues. Germline V gene sequence: CDR1 LNHDA, CDR2 SQIVND (reference sequence). The V gene end was trimmed by 7 bases and the J gene end by 7 bases; junction bases not matched to a gene: 8. Only in-frame clones appear in the TCRdb table, and some are missing; sequencing was by immunoSEQ multiplex PCR. This table has hundreds of thousands of clones, 80% to 90% appearing once. V and J are TRBV19 and TRBJ2-2; 11 bases match TRBD1. The receptor was derived from a woman aged 45-65 years in a cohort exposed to, infected with or recovered from COVID-19 (not recorded which). The sequenced sample consisted of PBMCs or T cells enriched from blood (not recorded which). The CDR3 nucleotides are TGTGCCAGTAACCCCGGGACAGGGGGTATCGGGGAGCTGTTTTTT. Its protein is CASNPGTGGIGELFF.